Following are 15 T cell receptor beta chains from one sample sequenced in a study of PD-1 blockade in classical Hodgkin lymphoma. Sample time point: cycle 4 day 1 (C4D1), after less than 7 weeks of nivolumab. Every patient had relapsed following autologous stem cell transplantation, and cohorts differed in brentuximab vedotin exposure. Sequencing was performed with immunoSEQ multiplex PCR; in TCRdb, only in-frame clones are kept and a portion is missing. Altogether tens of thousands of clones are present, just over 75% being singletons, with the ten largest covering 9.8%. Sequenced material: peripheral blood mononuclear cells (PBMCs), taken before the fourth cycle of nivolumab. The receptors come from a human donor with classical Hodgkin lymphoma.

In its sample, this clone is medium-sized. The chain has TRBV7-9 and TRBJ1-1; D uncertain. From germline, CDR1 is SEHNR and CDR2 FQNEAQ (reference sequence). The V end was cut by 6 bases, the J end by 4 bases, with 15 bases between. The CDR3 contains 14 residues. CDR3 amino acids: CASRAGIVSTEAFF. The CDR3 DNA reads as TGTGCCAGCAGGGCGGGAATCGTCAGCACTGAAGCTTTCTTT.

This chain joins TRBV6-4 and TRBJ1-1; 10 bases are shared with TRBD1. V shed 3 bases, J shed 2 bases, and the junction held 6 bases outside the gene matches. Germline values: CDR1 MRHNA, CDR2 SNTAGT. The CDR3 contains 16 residues. The CDR3 sequence is CASSETGGDLNTEAFF. CDR3 DNA sequence: TGTGCCAGCAGTGAGACAGGGGGCGATTTAAACACTGAAGCTTTCTTT.

Comment on this clone: The same CDR3 is also encoded by other DNA sequences in this sample. This chain uses TRBV4-3 with TRBJ1-5; D not certain. Trimming took off 0 bases at V and 4 bases at J, with 4 bases between the two ends. The germline CDR1 and CDR2 sequences are LGHNA and YSLEER. The CDR3 totals 13 residues. CDR3 in amino acids: CASSQDGNQPQHF. CDR3 coding DNA: TGCGCCAGCAGCCAAGATGGGAATCAGCCCCAGCATTTT.

The chain joins TRBV9 to TRBJ1-6, with D uncertain. The V end was cut by 3 bases, the J end by 8 bases, with 9 bases between. The germline gives CDR1 SGDLS, CDR2 YYNGEE. The CDR3 length is 13 residues. CDR3 coding DNA: TGTGCCAGCAGCGGCAACCGGGATTCACCCCTCCACTTT. Its translation is CASSGNRDSPLHF.

This chain uses TRBV10-3 with TRBJ1-6, with D hard to call. Deletions cut 0 bases from V and 0 bases from J, with 6 bases between. The CDR3 is made up of 16 amino acids. Germline V gene data show CDR1 as ENHRY and CDR2 as SYGVKD. CDR3 nucleotide sequence: TGTGCCATCAGTGAGTCGGTTAGCTCCTATAATTCACCCCTCCACTTT. Translated, it gives CAISESVSSYNSPLHF.

This rearrangement joins TRBV5-1 to TRBJ1-2; a weak D match, TRBD1 (5 bases). Germline lookup yields CDR1 SGHRS and CDR2 YFSETQ. The V and J ends lost 0 bases and 3 bases respectively, with 9 bases between them. The CDR3 sequence is 14 residues long. The CDR3 region is CASSLVRGHYGYTF. As DNA, the CDR3 is TGCGCCAGCAGCTTGGTAAGGGGCCACTATGGCTACACCTTC.

The chain carries TRBV13 and TRBJ2-1; the D gene is possibly TRBD1 (6 bases). Germline CDR1 reads PRHDT; CDR2 reads FYEKMQ (reference sequence). The CDR3 is 14 residues long. V shed 4 bases and J shed 4 bases, with 11 bases lying between them. CDR3 sequence reads: CASSSGTRYNEQFF. The CDR3 coding sequence is TGTGCCAGCAGCTCCGGGACACGGTACAATGAGCAGTTCTTC.

The chain employs TRBV19 and TRBJ1-5, with D possibly TRBD1 on 6 matching bases. The CDR3 has 16 amino acids. Trimming took 1 base from V and 1 from J, leaving 11 bases between them. Germline values: CDR1 LNHDA, CDR2 SQIVND (reference sequence). CDR3 residues: CASSIGVGGSNQPQHF. The CDR3 DNA is TGTGCCAGTAGTATAGGGGTAGGGGGAAGCAATCAGCCCCAGCATTTT.

The chain employs TRBV7-2 and TRBJ2-5; 8 bases align to TRBD1. V lost 4 bases and J lost 7; bases outside the gene matches: 5. Per the germline V gene, CDR1 is SGHTA and CDR2 is FQGNSA. The length of the CDR3 is 13 residues. CDR3 sequence reads: CASSSQGEGTQYF. Here the CDR3 DNA reads TGTGCCAGCAGCTCACAGGGGGAAGGGACCCAGTACTTC.

This chain links TRBV5-6 with TRBJ2-5; D not resolved. Near its end, the DNA agrees better with TRBJ2-7, so the J call may be wrong. Per germline, CDR1 SGHDT and CDR2 YYEEEE. The CDR3 has 14 residues. The CDR3 protein is CASSLGIELHEQYF. Written as DNA, the CDR3 is TGTGCCAGCAGCTTGGGGATAGAACTGCACGAGCAGTACTTC.

The chain combines TRBV18 with TRBJ1-3, with unresolved D. Trimming cost V 2 bases and J 7 bases, with 18 bases left between them. The CDR3 extends over 16 amino acids. The V gene's germline CDR1 is KGHSH and CDR2 LQKENI. CDR3 in amino acids: CASSPSYDPLGNTIYF. The CDR3 nucleotides read TGTGCCAGCTCACCAAGTTACGACCCTTTGGGTAACACCATATATTTT.

This chain joins TRBV7-8 and TRBJ2-5, with a weak D call TRBD2 (7 bases). This CDR3 comprises 16 residues. Per the germline V gene, CDR1 is SGHVS and CDR2 is FQNEAQ. Trimming left V 4 bases short and J 6 bases short, with 21 bases between. CDR3 protein: CASSYSLGGGHQTQYF. In nucleotides, the CDR3 is TGTGCCAGCAGCTACAGTCTAGGGGGGGGGCATCAGACCCAGTACTTC.

This rearrangement joins TRBV5-6 to TRBJ1-2; TRBD1 is a possible D gene (5 bases). V dropped 0 bases and J dropped 4 bases, with 16 bases sitting between them. The CDR3 consists of 16 residues. CDR1 SGHDT and CDR2 YYEEEE come from the germline V gene. The CDR3 spells CASSLGPRGDGYGYTF. As DNA, the CDR3 is TGTGCCAGCAGCTTGGGACCACGGGGGGACGGCTATGGCTACACCTTC. Variable domain in full (rest from reference TRBV5-6 and TRBJ1-2): DAGVTQSPTHLIKTRGQQVTLRCSPKSGHDTVSWYQQALGQGPQFIFQYYEEEERQRGNFPDRFSGHQFPNYSSELNVNALLLGDSALYLCASSLGPRGDGYGYTFGSGTRLTVV.

This chain links TRBV5-6 with TRBJ1-3, with 9 bases matching TRBD1. Germline assignment: CDR1 SGHDT and CDR2 YYEEEE. The CDR3 consists of 16 residues. After removal of 4 bases from V and 3 bases from J, the junction contained 8 bases not matched to a gene. The CDR3 loop reads CASSPLDRGVGNTIYF. The DNA for the CDR3 is TGTGCCAGCAGCCCGTTGGACAGGGGCGTTGGAAACACCATATATTTT.

V and J are TRBV9 and TRBJ1-3; no reliable D call. The CDR3 totals 14 residues. The germline V gene encodes CDR1 SGDLS and CDR2 YYNGEE. V was clipped by 0 bases and J by 0 bases, with 4 bases between them. This CDR3 is CASSVGSSGNTIYF. The CDR3 DNA follows: TGTGCCAGCAGCGTAGGTTCCTCTGGAAACACCATATATTTT.